This T cell receptor (beta chain) emerged from a study of CD8+ T cells in alopecia areata. As the sequencing template, cDNA was produced by extracting RNA and reverse transcribing it. The data were produced by immunoSEQ multiplex PCR, yet TCRdb's version contains in-frame clones alone and is incomplete. The data hold approximately 160,000 clones, with less than 70% observed a single time. The CDR3 spans 15 residues. The germline V gene has CDR1 SGHAT and CDR2 FQNNGV. V lost 1 base, J lost 3 bases, and 13 bases lay in between. The treatment is: oral pan-JAK inhibitor, 5-10 mg twice daily. This TCR was sampled from a human donor with alopecia areata. The chain uses TRBV11-2 and TRBJ2-7; D not certain. The sequenced sample was CD4+ T cells sorted from blood, obtained at week 24, from a patient treated with tofacitinib. The CDR3 nucleotides are TGTGCCAGCAGCTTAGGTTTAACCGCCGGCTACGAGCAGTACTTC. Translating it yields CASSLGLTAGYEQYF.